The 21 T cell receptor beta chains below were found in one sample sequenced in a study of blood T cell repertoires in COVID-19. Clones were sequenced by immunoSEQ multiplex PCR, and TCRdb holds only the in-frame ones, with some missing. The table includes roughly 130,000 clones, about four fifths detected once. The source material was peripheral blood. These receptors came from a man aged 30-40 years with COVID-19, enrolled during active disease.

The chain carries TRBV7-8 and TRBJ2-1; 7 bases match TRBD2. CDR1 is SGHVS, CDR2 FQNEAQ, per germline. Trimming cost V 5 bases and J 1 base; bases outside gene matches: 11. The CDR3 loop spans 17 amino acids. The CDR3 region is CASSPNPASGSYNEQFF. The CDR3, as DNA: TGTGCCAGCAGCCCTAACCCCGCTAGCGGTTCCTACAATGAGCAGTTCTTC.

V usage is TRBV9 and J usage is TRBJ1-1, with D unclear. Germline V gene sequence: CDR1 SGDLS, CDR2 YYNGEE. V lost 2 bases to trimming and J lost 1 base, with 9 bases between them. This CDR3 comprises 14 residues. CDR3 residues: CASSVEVGNTEAFF. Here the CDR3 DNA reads TGTGCCAGCAGCGTCGAAGTCGGGAACACTGAAGCTTTCTTT.

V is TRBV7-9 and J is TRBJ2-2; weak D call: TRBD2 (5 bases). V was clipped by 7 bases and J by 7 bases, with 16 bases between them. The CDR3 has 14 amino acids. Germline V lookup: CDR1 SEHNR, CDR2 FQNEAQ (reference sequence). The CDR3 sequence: CASNLRGSGGELFF. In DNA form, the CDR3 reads TGTGCCAGCAACCTAAGAGGGTCGGGCGGGGAGCTGTTTTTT.

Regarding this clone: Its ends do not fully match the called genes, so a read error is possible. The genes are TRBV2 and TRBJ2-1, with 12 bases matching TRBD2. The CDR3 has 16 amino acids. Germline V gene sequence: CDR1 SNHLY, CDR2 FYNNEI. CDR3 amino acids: CASREGLAGRGNEQFF. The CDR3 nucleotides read TGTGCCAGCAGGGAAGGACTAGCGGGACGAGGTAATGAGCAGTTCTTC.

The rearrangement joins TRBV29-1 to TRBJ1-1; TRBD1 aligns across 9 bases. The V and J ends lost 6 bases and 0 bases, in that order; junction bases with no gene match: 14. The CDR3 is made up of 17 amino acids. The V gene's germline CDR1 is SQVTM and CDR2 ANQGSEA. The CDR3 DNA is TGCAGCGTGAACAGGGGGCTCCCACTGGGGCTGAACACTGAAGCTTTCTTT. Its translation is CSVNRGLPLGLNTEAFF.

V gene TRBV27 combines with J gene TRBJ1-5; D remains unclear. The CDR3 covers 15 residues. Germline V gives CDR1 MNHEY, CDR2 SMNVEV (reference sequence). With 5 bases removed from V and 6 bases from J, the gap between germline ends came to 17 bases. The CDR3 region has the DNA TGTGCCAGCAGTCTCGCCCCTCGTGGCGGTCAGCCCCAGCATTTT. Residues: CASSLAPRGGQPQHF.

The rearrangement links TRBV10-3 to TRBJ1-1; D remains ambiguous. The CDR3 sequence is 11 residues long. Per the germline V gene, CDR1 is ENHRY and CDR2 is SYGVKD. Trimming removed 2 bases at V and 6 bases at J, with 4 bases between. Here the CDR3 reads CAISEQAEAFF. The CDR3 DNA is TGTGCCATCAGTGAGCAGGCTGAAGCTTTCTTT.

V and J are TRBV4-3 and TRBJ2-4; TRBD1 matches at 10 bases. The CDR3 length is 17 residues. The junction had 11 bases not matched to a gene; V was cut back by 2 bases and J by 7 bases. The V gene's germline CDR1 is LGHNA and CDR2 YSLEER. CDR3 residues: CASSQNPGQGWGNIQYF. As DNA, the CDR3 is TGCGCCAGCAGCCAAAATCCGGGACAGGGGTGGGGGAACATTCAGTACTTC.

The CDR3 coding sequence is TGTGCCAGCAGTTTAGCGGGAGGGGCCAATGAGCAGTTCTTC. This translates into CASSLAGGANEQFF. This chain joins TRBV27 and TRBJ2-1; 9 bases map to TRBD2. CDR3 size: 14 residues. With V trimmed by 2 bases and J by 6 bases, 2 bases remained unmatched. Germline lookup yields CDR1 MNHEY and CDR2 SMNVEV (reference sequence).

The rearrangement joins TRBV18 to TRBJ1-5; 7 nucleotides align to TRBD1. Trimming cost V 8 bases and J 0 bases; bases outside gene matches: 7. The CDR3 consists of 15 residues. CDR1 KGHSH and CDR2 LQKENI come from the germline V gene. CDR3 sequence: CASGRDSLSNQPQHF. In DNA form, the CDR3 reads TGTGCCAGCGGTCGGGACAGCCTTAGCAATCAGCCCCAGCATTTT.

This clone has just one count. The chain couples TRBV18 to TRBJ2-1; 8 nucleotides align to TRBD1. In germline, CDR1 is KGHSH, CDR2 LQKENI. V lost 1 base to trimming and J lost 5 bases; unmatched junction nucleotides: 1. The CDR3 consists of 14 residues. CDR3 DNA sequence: TGTGCCAGCTCACCACGACAGGGGAACAATGAGCAGTTCTTC. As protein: CASSPRQGNNEQFF.

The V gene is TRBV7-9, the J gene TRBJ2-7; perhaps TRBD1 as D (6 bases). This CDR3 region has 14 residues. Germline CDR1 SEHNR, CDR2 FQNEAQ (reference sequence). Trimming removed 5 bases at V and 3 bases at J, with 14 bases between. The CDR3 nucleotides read TGTGCCAGCAGCCCCGGGACAAACATCTACGAGCAGTACTTC. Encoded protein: CASSPGTNIYEQYF.

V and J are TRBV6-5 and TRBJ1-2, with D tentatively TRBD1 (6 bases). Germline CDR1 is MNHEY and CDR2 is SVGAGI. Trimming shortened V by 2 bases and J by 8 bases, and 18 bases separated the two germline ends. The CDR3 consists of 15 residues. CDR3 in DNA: TGTGCCAGCAGTTACCAGGGGCGGATTGGAGGAGGCTACACCTTC. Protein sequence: CASSYQGRIGGGYTF.

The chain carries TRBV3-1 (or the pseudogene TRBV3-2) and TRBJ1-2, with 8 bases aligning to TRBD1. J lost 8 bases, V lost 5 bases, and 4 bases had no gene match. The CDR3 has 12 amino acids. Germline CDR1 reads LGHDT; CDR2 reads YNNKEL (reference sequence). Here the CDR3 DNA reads TGTGCCAGCAGCTCCGGACAGGGCGGCTACACCTTC. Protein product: CASSSGQGGYTF.

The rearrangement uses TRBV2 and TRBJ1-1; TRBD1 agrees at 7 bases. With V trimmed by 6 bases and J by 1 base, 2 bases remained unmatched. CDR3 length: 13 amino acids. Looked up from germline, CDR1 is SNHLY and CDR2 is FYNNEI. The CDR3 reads CASRGQPNTEAFF. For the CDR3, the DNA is TGTGCCAGCAGGGGACAGCCGAACACTGAAGCTTTCTTT.

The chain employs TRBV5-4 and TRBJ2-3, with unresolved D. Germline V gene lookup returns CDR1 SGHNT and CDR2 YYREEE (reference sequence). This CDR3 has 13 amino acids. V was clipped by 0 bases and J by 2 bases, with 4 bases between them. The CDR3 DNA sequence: TGTGCCAGCAGCTTGGACATCACAGATACGCAGTATTTT. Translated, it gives CASSLDITDTQYF.

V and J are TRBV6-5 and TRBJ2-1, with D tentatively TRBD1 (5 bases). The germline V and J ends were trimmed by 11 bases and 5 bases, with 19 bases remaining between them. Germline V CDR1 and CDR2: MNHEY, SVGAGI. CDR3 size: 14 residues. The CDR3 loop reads CALYDSFRHNEQFF. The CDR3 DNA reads TGTGCCCTATACGACAGTTTCCGACACAATGAGCAGTTCTTC.

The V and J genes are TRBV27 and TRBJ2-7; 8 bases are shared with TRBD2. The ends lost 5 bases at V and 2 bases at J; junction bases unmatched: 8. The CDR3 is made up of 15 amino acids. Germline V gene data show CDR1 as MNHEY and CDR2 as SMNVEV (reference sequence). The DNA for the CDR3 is TGTGCCAGCAGTGCCGGACTAGCAGTTACCTACGAGCAGTACTTC. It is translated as CASSAGLAVTYEQYF.

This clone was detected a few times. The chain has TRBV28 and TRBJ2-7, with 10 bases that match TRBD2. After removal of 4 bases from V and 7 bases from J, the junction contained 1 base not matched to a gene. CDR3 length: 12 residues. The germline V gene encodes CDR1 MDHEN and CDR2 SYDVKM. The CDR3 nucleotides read TGTGCCAGCAGTTCGGGACTAGCGGAGCAGTACTTC. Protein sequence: CASSSGLAEQYF.

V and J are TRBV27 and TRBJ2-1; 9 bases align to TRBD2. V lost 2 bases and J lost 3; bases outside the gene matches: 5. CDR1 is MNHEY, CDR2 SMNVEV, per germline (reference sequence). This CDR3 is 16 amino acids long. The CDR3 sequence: CASSLIVTSGYNEQFF. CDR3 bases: TGTGCCAGCAGTTTAATTGTGACTAGCGGCTACAATGAGCAGTTCTTC.

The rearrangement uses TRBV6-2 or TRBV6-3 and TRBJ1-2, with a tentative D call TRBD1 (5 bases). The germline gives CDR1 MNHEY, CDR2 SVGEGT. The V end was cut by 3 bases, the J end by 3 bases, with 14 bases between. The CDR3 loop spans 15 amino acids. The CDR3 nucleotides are TGTGCCAGCAGTTATGACGGGGGGGTGGACTATGGCTACACCTTC. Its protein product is CASSYDGGVDYGYTF.